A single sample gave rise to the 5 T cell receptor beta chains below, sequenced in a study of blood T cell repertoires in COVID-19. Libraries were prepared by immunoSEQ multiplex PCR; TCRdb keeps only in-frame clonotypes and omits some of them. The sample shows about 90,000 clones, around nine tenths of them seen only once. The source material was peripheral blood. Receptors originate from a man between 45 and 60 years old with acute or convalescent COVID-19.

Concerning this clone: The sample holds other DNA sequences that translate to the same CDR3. The CDR3 here is CASSLRGNQPQHF. CDR3 coding DNA: TGTGCCAGCAGTTTAAGGGGTAATCAGCCCCAGCATTTT. The rearrangement links TRBV12-3 or TRBV12-4 to TRBJ1-5; maybe TRBD1 (5 bases). This CDR3 has 13 amino acids. V lost 2 bases and J 4 bases, leaving 6 bases between the germline ends.

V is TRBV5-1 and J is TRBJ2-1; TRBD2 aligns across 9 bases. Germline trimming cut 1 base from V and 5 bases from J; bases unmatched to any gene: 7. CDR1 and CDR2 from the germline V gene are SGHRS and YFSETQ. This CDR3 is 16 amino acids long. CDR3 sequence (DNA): TGCGCCAGCAGCTTGTGGGCGGGAGGGCCCAACAATGAGCAGTTCTTC. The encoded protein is CASSLWAGGPNNEQFF. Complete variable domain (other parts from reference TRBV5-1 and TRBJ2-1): KAGVTQTPRYLIKTRGQQVTLSCSPISGHRSVSWYQQTPGQGLQFLFEYFSETQRNKGNFPGRFSGRQFSNSRSEMNVSTLELGDSALYLCASSLWAGGPNNEQFFGPGTRLTVL.

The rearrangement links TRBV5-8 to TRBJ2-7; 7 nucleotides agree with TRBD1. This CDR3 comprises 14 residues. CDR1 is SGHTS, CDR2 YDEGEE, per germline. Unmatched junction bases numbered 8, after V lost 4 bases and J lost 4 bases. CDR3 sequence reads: CASSRRQGPYEQYF. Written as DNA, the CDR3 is TGTGCCAGCAGCCGACGACAGGGACCTTACGAGCAGTACTTC. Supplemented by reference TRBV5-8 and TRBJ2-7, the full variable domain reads EAGVTQSPTHLIKTRGQQATLRCSPISGHTSVYWYQQALGLGLQFLLWYDEGEERNRGNFPPRFSGRQFPNYSSELNVNALELEDSALYLCASSRRQGPYEQYFGPGTRLTVT.

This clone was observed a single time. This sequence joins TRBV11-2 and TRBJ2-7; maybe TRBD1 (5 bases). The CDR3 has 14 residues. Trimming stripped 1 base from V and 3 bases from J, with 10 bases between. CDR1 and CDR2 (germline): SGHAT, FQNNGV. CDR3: CASSLVSGRYEQYF. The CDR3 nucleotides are TGTGCCAGCAGCTTAGTTTCAGGGCGCTACGAGCAGTACTTC. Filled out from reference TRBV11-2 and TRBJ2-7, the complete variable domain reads EAGVAQSPRYKIIEKRQSVAFWCNPISGHATLYWYQQILGQGPKLLIQFQNNGVVDDSQLPKDRFSAERLKGVDSTLKIQPAKLEDSAVYLCASSLVSGRYEQYFGPGTRLTVT.

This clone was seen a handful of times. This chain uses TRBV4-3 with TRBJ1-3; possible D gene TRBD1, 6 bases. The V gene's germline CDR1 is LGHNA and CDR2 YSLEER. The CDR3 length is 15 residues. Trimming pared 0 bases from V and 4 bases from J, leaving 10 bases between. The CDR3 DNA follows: TGCGCCAGCAGCCAAGAGGGGCAGGGGGGAAACACCATATATTTT. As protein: CASSQEGQGGNTIYF.